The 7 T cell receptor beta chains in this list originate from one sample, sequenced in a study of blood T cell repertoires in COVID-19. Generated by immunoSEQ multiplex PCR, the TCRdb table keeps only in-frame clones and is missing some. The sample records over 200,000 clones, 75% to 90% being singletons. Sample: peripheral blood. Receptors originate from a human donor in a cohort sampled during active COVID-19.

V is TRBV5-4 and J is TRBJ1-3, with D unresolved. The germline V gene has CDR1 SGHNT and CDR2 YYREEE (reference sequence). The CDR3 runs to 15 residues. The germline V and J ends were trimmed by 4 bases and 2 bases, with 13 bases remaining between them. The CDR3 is CASSPRNGAGNTIYF. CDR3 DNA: TGTGCCAGCAGCCCAAGGAACGGAGCTGGAAACACCATATATTTT.

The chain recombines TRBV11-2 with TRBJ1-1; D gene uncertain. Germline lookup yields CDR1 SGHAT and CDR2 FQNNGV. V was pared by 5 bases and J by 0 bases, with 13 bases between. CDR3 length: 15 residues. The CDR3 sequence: CASSPTLGVNTEAFF. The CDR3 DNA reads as TGTGCCAGCAGCCCTACCCTAGGTGTGAACACTGAAGCTTTCTTT.

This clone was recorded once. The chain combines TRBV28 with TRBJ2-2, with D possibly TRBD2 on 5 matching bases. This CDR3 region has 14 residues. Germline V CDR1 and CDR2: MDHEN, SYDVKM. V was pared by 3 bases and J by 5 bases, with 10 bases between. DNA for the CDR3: TGTGCCAGCAGTTTCCCGACTAAAACCGGGGAGCTGTTTTTT. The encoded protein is CASSFPTKTGELFF.

The CDR3 region has the DNA TGTGCCAGCAGCACGCGGACTAGCGGGAGTGGGTCAGATACGCAGTATTTT. Protein: CASSTRTSGSGSDTQYF. This chain joins TRBV9 and TRBJ2-3; 13 nucleotides align to TRBD2. The germline V gene has CDR1 SGDLS and CDR2 YYNGEE. The J segment lost 4 bases and the V segment lost 4 bases, leaving 9 bases of the junction unmatched. There are 17 residues in the CDR3.

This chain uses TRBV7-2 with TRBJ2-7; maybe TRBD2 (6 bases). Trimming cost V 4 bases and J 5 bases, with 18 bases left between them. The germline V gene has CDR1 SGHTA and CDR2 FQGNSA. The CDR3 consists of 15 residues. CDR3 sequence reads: CASSSQLAGADEQYF. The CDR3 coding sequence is TGTGCCAGCAGCTCCCAACTAGCCGGAGCCGACGAGCAGTACTTC.

The CDR3 DNA sequence: TGTGCCAGCAGCTTGACTAGCGGCTCCTACGAGCAGTACTTC. It yields the protein CASSLTSGSYEQYF. The V and J genes are TRBV5-4 and TRBJ2-7; TRBD2 matches 8 bases. CDR3 length: 14 residues. The V gene's germline CDR1 is SGHNT and CDR2 YYREEE (reference sequence). The ends lost 1 base at V and 0 bases at J; junction bases unmatched: 0.

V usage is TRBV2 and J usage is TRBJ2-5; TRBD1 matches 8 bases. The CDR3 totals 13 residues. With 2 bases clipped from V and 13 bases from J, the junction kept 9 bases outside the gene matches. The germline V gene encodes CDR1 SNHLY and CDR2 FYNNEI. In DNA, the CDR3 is TGTGCCAGCAGTGAACGGGGACAGGACCAAGGGTACTTC. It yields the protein CASSERGQDQGYF.